This T cell receptor (beta chain) was sequenced in a study of kidney transplant recipient with SARS-CoV-2 infection. V was clipped by 6 bases and J by 1 base; unmatched bases: 2. There are 14 residues in the CDR3. Germline CDR1 is LGHNA and CDR2 is YNFKEQ. This clonotype showed up just a few times. Via MiXCR, TCRdb re-called the reads, giving one row per CDR3 protein. The sample lists 200,000 to 250,000 distinct CDR3 sequences; about 30% were seen once. The input for sequencing was a blood sample, taken at baseline and on day 111 from a kidney transplant recipient. The genes are TRBV4-2 and TRBJ2-2; 7 bases map to TRBD2. The receptor was isolated from a young adult male patient who had COVID-19 and was a kidney transplant recipient. The graft donor may have contributed some T cells. The CDR3 loop is CASSPGGNTGELFF. The CDR3 nucleotides read TGTGCCAGCAGTCCGGGGGGGAACACCGGGGAGCTGTTTTTT.